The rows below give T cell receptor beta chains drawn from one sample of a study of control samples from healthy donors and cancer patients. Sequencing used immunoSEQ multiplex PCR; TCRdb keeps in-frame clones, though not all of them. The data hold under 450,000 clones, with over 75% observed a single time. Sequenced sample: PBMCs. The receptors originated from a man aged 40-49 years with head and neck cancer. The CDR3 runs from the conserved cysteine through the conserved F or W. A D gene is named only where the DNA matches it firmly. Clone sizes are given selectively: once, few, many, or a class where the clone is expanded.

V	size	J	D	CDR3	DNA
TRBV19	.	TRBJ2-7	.	CASSIVGEPYEQYF	TGTGCCAGTAGTATAGTGGGGGAACCCTACGAGCAGTACTTC
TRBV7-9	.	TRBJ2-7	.	CASSPSGLNEQYF	TGTGCCAGCAGCCCCTCAGGGTTAAACGAGCAGTACTTC
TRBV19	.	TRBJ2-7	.	CASSIGTAYEQYF	TGTGCCAGTAGTATCGGGACCGCTTACGAGCAGTACTTC
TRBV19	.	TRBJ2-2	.	CASSIGVNTGELFF	TGTGCCAGTAGTATTGGGGTGAACACCGGGGAGCTGTTTTTT
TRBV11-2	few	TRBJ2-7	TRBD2	CASSPGTSGTYEQYF	TGTGCCAGCAGCCCCGGGACTAGCGGGACCTACGAGCAGTACTTC
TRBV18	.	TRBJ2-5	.	CASSPGETQYF	TGTGCCAGCTCACCAGGCGAGACCCAGTACTTC
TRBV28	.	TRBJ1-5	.	CASSFPGEVQPQHF	TGTGCCAGCAGTTTCCCGGGGGAGGTGCAGCCCCAGCATTTT
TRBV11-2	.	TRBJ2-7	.	CASQTSYEQYF	TGTGCCAGCCAGACGTCCTACGAGCAGTACTTC
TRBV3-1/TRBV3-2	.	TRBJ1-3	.	CASSQEGGGLYGNTIHF	TGTGCCAGCAGCCAAGAGGGCGGGGGCCTCTACGGAAACACCATACATTTT
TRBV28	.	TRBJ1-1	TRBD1	CASSPHRTGNTEAFF	TGTGCCAGCAGTCCCCATCGGACAGGGAACACTGAAGCTTTCTTT
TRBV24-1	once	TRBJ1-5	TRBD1	CATSDEGTGGIQPQHF	TGTGCCACCAGTGATGAAGGGACAGGGGGAATTCAGCCCCAGCATTTT
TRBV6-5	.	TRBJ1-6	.	CASSYDQDSGSPLHF	TGTGCCAGCAGTTACGATCAGGACTCGGGTTCACCCCTCCACTTT
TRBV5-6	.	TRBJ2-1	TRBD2	CASSVGLAGDYNEQFF	TGTGCCAGCAGCGTAGGACTAGCGGGGGACTACAATGAGCAGTTCTTC
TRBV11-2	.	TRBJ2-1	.	CASSLAVMSGNEQFF	TGTGCCAGCAGCTTAGCTGTTATGTCGGGGAATGAGCAGTTCTTC
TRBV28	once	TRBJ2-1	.	CASRPVRDNYNEQFF	TGTGCCAGCAGACCGGTTCGGGACAATTACAATGAGCAGTTCTTC
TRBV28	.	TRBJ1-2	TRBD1	CASRGQGAGYTF	TGTGCCAGCAGGGGACAGGGGGCTGGCTACACCTTC
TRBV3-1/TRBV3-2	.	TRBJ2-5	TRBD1	CASSPQVTGGRETQYF	TGTGCCAGCAGCCCCCAAGTGACAGGGGGCCGAGAGACCCAGTACTTC
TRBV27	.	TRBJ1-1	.	CASSSPPFRRSGTEAFF	TGTGCCAGCAGTTCCCCCCCATTCCGTCGGTCTGGCACTGAAGCTTTCTTT
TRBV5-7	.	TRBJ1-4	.	CASSSLSTRTDAEKLFF	TGTGCCAGCAGCTCGCTATCTACTAGGACAGATGCAGAAAAACTGTTTTTT